The clone carrying this T cell receptor beta chain was seen more than once but under ten times. The target antigen is unknown. A sample-barcoded 5' primer and a J-beta primer mix were used in a second PCR of roughly 7 to 11 cycles. One entry per CDR3 protein results from TCRdb running MiXCR on the 5' RACE reads. The sample holds about 290,000 distinct CDR3 sequences, around 27% seen once. The data originate from a study of blood T cells in healthy people across ages. Study-wide points: Older individuals had lower TCR beta diversity per million T cells (the decline was roughly linear). A strong correlation was found between TCR beta diversity and the percentage of naive T cells.

The CDR3 contains 14 residues. The V end lost 5 bases, the J end lost 3 bases, and 14 bases lay between the germline ends. The clonotype originates from a woman aged 70-85 years in good health. This chain links TRBV12-3 or TRBV12-4 with TRBJ2-7; D remains unclear. Sequences were obtained from blood. The CDR3 region is CASSPRLERYEQYF. In nucleotides, the CDR3 is TGTGCCAGCAGTCCTCGTTTGGAGCGCTACGAGCAGTACTTC.